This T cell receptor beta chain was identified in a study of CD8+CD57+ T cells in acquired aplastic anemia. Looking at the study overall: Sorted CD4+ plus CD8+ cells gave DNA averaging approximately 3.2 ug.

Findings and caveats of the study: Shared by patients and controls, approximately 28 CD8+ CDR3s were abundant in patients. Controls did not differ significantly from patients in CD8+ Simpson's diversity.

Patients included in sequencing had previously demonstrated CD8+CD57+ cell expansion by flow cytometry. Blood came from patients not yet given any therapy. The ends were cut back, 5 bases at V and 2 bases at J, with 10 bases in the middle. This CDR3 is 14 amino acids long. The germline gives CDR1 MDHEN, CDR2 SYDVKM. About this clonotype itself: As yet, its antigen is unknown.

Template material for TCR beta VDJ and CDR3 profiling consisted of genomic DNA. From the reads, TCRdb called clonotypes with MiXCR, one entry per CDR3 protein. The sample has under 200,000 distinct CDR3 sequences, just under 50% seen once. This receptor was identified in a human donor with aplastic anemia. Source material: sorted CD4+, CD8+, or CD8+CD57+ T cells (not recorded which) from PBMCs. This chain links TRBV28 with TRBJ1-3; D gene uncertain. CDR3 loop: CASSPDTTGNTIYF. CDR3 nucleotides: TGTGCCAGCAGTCCCGATACCACTGGAAACACCATATATTTT.